This T cell receptor beta chain emerged from a study of cytomegalovirus exposure and HLA in healthy donors. With regard to this clone: Antigen specificity is unknown.

Germline CDR1 SEHNR, CDR2 FQNEAQ (reference sequence). V lost 1 base, J lost 0 bases, and 9 bases lay in between. The length of the CDR3 is 15 residues. Study findings and constraints: Reports indicated that the classifier achieved high specificity and sensitivity in diagnosing cytomegalovirus status. Association of a missense DCLRE1C variant with TCR beta V- and J-gene trimming was reported in a later analysis.

The PCR used 60 Vbeta and 13 Jbeta primers. TCRdb's copy holds only in-frame clones and misses some; the assay was immunoSEQ multiplex PCR. This sample has approximately 210,000 clones, with over 80% found just once. The J gene is TRBJ1-2, the V gene TRBV7-9; tentatively, D is TRBD1 (5 bases). The sample consisted of PBMCs. The TCR comes from a man aged 35-49 years in good health and CMV-seropositive. The CDR3 coding sequence is TGTGCCAGCAGCTTAGAAGCAGGGCCTAACTATGGCTACACCTTC. This encodes CASSLEAGPNYGYTF.